Listed below are T cell receptor beta chains from one sample, sequenced in a study of shared T cell receptors in the human thymus. TCRdb's copy holds only in-frame clones and misses some; the assay was immunoSEQ multiplex PCR. The sample includes roughly 660,000 clones, approximately 90% of them seen just once. These same records also appear under a second study, on human thymus T cells.

The sample consisted of thymocytes. These TCRs come from a boy in the first two years of life with a congenital heart defect. CDR3s include the opening cysteine and the closing phenylalanine or tryptophan. Fields, in order: J gene, V gene, clone size, D gene, CDR3 DNA, CDR3 protein. The D gene is left open where the match is weak. Only part of the rows carry a size: once, few, many, or a class if the clone is expanded.

J: TRBJ2-1
V: TRBV27
size: NA
D: NA
DNA: TGTGCCAGCAGGTCCCAGGGAAAAGGGAACAATGAGCAGTTCTTC
CDR3: CASRSQGKGNNEQFF

J: TRBJ2-7
V: TRBV21-1
size: few
D: NA
DNA: TGTGCCAGCAGCCCACAGACTAGCGGGAGGGCCGACGAGCAGTACTTC
CDR3: CASSPQTSGRADEQYF

J: TRBJ1-1
V: TRBV27
size: NA
D: NA
DNA: TGTGCCAGCAGACAAGACAGTGAAGCTTTCTTT
CDR3: CASRQDSEAFF

J: TRBJ2-3
V: TRBV4-3
size: NA
D: TRBD1
DNA: TGCGCCAGCAGCCCTAGGGCTGTGCGGACAGGGGGTCCCGATACGCAGTATTTT
CDR3: CASSPRAVRTGGPDTQYF

J: TRBJ2-1
V: TRBV6-1
size: NA
D: TRBD1
DNA: TGTGCCAGCAGAGCCGGGACAGCTTACAATGAGCAGTTCTTC
CDR3: CASRAGTAYNEQFF

J: TRBJ1-2
V: TRBV7-5
size: NA
D: NA
DNA: TGTGTCAGAAGCTGTCCGAGGGGGCGAAACTATGGCTACACCTTC
CDR3: CVRSCPRGRNYGYTF

J: TRBJ2-5
V: TRBV5-1
size: NA
D: TRBD2
DNA: TGCGCCAGCAGCCAGGGACTAACGGAGACCCAGTACTTC
CDR3: CASSQGLTETQYF

J: TRBJ2-1
V: TRBV19
size: NA
D: NA
DNA: TGTGCCAGTAGCCTAGGGCGGGGCCGTGAGCAGTTCTTC
CDR3: CASSLGRGREQFF

J: TRBJ1-5
V: TRBV15
size: once
D: TRBD1
DNA: TGTGCCACCAGCAGTCCCAGGGACAGGGAGGGGTATGGCAATCAGCCCCAGCATTTT
CDR3: CATSSPRDREGYGNQPQHF

J: TRBJ2-1
V: TRBV6-1
size: NA
D: TRBD2
DNA: TGTGCCAGCAGTGAAGGGCTAGCGGAGTACTACAATGAGCAGTTCTTC
CDR3: CASSEGLAEYYNEQFF

J: TRBJ1-1
V: TRBV4-1
size: NA
D: NA
DNA: TGCGCCAGCAGCCAAACAGGGCCGAACACTGAAGCTTTCTTT
CDR3: CASSQTGPNTEAFF

J: TRBJ2-1
V: TRBV6-1
size: NA
D: NA
DNA: TGTGCCAGCAGAGCCAACGATGAGCAGTTCTTC
CDR3: CASRANDEQFF

J: TRBJ2-3
V: TRBV11-3
size: NA
D: NA
DNA: TGTGCCAGCAGTCATATCCCACCGGGAAGACTTAGCACAGATACGCAGTATTTT
CDR3: CASSHIPPGRLSTDTQYF

J: TRBJ1-2
V: TRBV12-5
size: NA
D: NA
DNA: TGTGCTAGTGGTCCGGGTACTAACTATGGCCACACCTTC
CDR3: CASGPGTNYGHTF

J: TRBJ2-5
V: TRBV15
size: NA
D: TRBD1
DNA: TGTGCCACCAGCATGACAGGGGAAGAGACCCAGTACTTC
CDR3: CATSMTGEETQYF

J: TRBJ2-7
V: TRBV20-1
size: NA
D: NA
DNA: TGCAGTGCGGGAGCCCGCGAGCAGTACTTC
CDR3: CSAGAREQYF

J: TRBJ2-1
V: TRBV5-4
size: NA
D: NA
DNA: TGTGCCAGCAGCTTGGGTGACTCGAGCTCCTACAATGAGCAGTTCTTC
CDR3: CASSLGDSSSYNEQFF

J: TRBJ1-2
V: TRBV5-4
size: NA
D: TRBD1
DNA: TGTGCCAGCAGCTTGGCCAACAGGGGCTATTATGGCTACACCTTC
CDR3: CASSLANRGYYGYTF

J: TRBJ2-1
V: TRBV14
size: NA
D: NA
DNA: TGTGCCAGCAGCCAAGAGGGGCCCCCGACAGGCCCCCCCTACAATGAGCAGTTCTTC
CDR3: CASSQEGPPTGPPYNEQFF

J: TRBJ2-5
V: TRBV19
size: NA
D: NA
DNA: TGTGCCAGTATTCGACACGGTCAAGAGACCCAGTACTTC
CDR3: CASIRHGQETQYF

J: TRBJ1-3
V: TRBV5-1
size: NA
D: NA
DNA: TGCGCCAGCAGCCCCGGGACAAAAGGAAACACCATATATTTT
CDR3: CASSPGTKGNTIYF

J: TRBJ2-7
V: TRBV27
size: NA
D: TRBD2
DNA: TGTGCCAGCAGCCCGAGCGGGAGGTACGAGCAGTACTTC
CDR3: CASSPSGRYEQYF

J: TRBJ1-1
V: TRBV27
size: NA
D: TRBD1
DNA: TGTGCCAGCAGTTTAAGGGGACACAGGGGGTTGAACACTGAAGCTTTCTTT
CDR3: CASSLRGHRGLNTEAFF

J: TRBJ2-7
V: TRBV9
size: few
D: TRBD1
DNA: TGTGCCAGCAGCTCAGGCCCGGGACAGGCCCTCCACGAGCAGTACTTC
CDR3: CASSSGPGQALHEQYF

J: TRBJ1-2
V: TRBV4-3
size: NA
D: TRBD1
DNA: TGCGCCAGCAGCCAGGGCCACCTCCGGGACAGCCCTAACTATGGCTACACCTTC
CDR3: CASSQGHLRDSPNYGYTF

J: TRBJ2-7
V: TRBV28
size: NA
D: TRBD2
DNA: TGTGCCAGCAGTTCCAACACTCCAGGGGTTCCAGCGGGAGGGCTTTTGAGGGAGCAGTACTTC
CDR3: CASSSNTPGVPAGGLLREQYF

J: TRBJ2-7
V: TRBV28
size: NA
D: NA
DNA: TGTGCCAGCAGGCCCCTCGGGACTGCAGCCTACGAGCAGTACTTC
CDR3: CASRPLGTAAYEQYF

J: TRBJ2-7
V: TRBV18
size: few
D: TRBD1
DNA: TGTGCCAGCTCACCACCAGGGACAGGGATAACCTACGAGCAGTACTTC
CDR3: CASSPPGTGITYEQYF

J: TRBJ2-5
V: TRBV28
size: NA
D: NA
DNA: TGTGCCAGCAACCTCGGAGGAGGGACCCAGTACTTC
CDR3: CASNLGGGTQYF

J: TRBJ2-3
V: TRBV29-1
size: NA
D: TRBD2
DNA: TGCAGCGCCGGGACTAGCGGGAGCGGCACAGATACGCAGTATTTT
CDR3: CSAGTSGSGTDTQYF

J: TRBJ2-7
V: TRBV28
size: NA
D: TRBD1
DNA: TGTGCCAGCAGTCCAGGACAGGGGGTAGACTACGAGCAGTACTTC
CDR3: CASSPGQGVDYEQYF

J: TRBJ2-3
V: TRBV15
size: NA
D: NA
DNA: TGTGCCACCAGCAGTTCTCCCAGGGGCCGCACAGATACGCAGTATTTT
CDR3: CATSSSPRGRTDTQYF

J: TRBJ2-2
V: TRBV6-6
size: NA
D: TRBD1
DNA: TGTGCCAGCAGCCCGGGACAGGGTCCCGGGGAGCTGTTTTTT
CDR3: CASSPGQGPGELFF

J: TRBJ2-5
V: TRBV28
size: NA
D: NA
DNA: TGTGCCAGCAGTTTTGGTCAGAAGTACCAAGAGACCCAGTACTTC
CDR3: CASSFGQKYQETQYF

J: TRBJ2-5
V: TRBV5-8
size: once
D: TRBD1
DNA: TGTGCCAGCAGCTTCTCTAACAGGGGGCAGGCGGAGACCCAGTACTTC
CDR3: CASSFSNRGQAETQYF